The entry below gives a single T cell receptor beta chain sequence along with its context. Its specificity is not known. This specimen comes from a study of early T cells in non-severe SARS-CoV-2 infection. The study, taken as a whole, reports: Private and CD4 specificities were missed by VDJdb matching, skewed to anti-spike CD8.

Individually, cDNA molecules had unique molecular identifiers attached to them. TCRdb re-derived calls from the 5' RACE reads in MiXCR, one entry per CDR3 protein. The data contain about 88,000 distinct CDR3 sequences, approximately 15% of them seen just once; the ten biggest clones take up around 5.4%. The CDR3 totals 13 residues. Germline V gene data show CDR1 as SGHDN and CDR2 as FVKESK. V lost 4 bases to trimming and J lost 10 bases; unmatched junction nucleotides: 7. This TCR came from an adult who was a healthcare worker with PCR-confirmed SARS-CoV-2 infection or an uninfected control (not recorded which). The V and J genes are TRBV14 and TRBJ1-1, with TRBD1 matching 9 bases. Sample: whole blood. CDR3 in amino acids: CASSPNRGRRAFF. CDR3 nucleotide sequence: TGTGCCAGCAGCCCGAACAGGGGGCGCCGAGCTTTCTTT.